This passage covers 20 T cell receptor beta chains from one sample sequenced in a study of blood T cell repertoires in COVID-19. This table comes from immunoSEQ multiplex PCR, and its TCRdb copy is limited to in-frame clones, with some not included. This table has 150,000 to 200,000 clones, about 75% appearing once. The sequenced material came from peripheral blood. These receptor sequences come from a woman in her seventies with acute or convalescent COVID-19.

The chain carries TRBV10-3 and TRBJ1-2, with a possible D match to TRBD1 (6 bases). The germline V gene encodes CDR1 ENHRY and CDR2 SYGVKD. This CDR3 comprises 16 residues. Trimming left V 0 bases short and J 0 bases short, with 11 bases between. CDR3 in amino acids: CAISESGTPSNYGYTF. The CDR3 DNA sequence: TGTGCCATCAGTGAGTCTGGGACACCATCTAACTATGGCTACACCTTC.

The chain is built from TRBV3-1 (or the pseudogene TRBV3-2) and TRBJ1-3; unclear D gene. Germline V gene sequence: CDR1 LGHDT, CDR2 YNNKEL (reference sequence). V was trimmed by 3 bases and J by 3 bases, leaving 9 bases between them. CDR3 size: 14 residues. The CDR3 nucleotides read TGTGCCAGCAGCCAGAGGGTTGGTGGAAACACCATATATTTT. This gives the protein CASSQRVGGNTIYF.

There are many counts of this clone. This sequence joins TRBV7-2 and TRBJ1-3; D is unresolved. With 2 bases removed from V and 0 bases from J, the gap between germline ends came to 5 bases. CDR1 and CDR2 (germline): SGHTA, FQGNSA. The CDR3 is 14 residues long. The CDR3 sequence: CASSLTGSGNTIYF. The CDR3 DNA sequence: TGTGCCAGCAGCTTAACGGGCTCTGGAAACACCATATATTTT.

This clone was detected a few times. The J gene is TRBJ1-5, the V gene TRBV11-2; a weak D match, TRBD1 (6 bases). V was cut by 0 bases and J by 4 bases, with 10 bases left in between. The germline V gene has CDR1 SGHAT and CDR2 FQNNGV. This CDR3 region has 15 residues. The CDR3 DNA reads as TGTGCCAGCAGCTTAGATAGCCAGGGGAATCAGCCCCAGCATTTT. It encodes CASSLDSQGNQPQHF. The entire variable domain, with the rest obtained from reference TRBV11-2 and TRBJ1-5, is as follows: EAGVAQSPRYKIIEKRQSVAFWCNPISGHATLYWYQQILGQGPKLLIQFQNNGVVDDSQLPKDRFSAERLKGVDSTLKIQPAKLEDSAVYLCASSLDSQGNQPQHFGDGTRLSIL.

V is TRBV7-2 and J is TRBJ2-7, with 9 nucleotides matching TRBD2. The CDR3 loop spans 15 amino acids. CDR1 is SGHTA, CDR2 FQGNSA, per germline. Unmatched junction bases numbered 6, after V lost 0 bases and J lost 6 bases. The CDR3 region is CASSLAPGLAAEQYF. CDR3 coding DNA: TGTGCCAGCAGCTTAGCTCCGGGACTAGCTGCCGAGCAGTACTTC.

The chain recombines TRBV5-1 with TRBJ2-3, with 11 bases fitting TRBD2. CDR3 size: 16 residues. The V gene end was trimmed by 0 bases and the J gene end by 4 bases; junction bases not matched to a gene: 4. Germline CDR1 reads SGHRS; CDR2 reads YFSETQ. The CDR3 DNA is TGCGCCAGCAGCTTGGCTAGCGGGAGGTCTGCAGATACGCAGTATTTT. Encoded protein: CASSLASGRSADTQYF.

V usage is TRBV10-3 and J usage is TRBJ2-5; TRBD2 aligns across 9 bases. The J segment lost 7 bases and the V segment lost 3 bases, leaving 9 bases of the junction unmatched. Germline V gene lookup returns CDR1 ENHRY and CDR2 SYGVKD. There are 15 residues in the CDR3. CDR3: CAISDGAGGYVTQYF. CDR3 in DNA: TGTGCCATCAGTGACGGAGCGGGAGGATACGTGACCCAGTACTTC.

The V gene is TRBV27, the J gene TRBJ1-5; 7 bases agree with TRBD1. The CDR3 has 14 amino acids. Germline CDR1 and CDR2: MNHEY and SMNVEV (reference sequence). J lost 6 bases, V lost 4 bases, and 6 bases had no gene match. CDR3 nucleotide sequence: TGTGCCAGCAGTTGGAGGACAGGTGTTCAGCCCCAGCATTTT. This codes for CASSWRTGVQPQHF.

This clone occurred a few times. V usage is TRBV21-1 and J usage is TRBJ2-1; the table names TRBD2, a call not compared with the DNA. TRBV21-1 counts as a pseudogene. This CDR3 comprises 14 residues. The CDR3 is CASSKRARQNEQFF. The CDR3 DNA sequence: TGTGCCAGCAGCAAGAGGGCTAGGCAGAATGAGCAGTTCTTC.

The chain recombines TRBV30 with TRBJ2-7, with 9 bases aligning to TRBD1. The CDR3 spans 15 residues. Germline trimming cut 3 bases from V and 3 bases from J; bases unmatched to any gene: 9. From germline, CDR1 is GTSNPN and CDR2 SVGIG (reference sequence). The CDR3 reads CAWSPHRDRVYEQYF. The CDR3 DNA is TGTGCCTGGAGCCCGCACCGGGACAGGGTCTACGAGCAGTACTTC.

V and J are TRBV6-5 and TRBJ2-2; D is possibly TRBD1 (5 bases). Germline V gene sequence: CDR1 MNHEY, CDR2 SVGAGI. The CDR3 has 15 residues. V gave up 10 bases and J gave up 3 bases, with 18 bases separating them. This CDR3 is CATKNQQGDTGELFF. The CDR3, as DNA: TGTGCCACCAAGAACCAGCAAGGGGACACCGGGGAGCTGTTTTTT.

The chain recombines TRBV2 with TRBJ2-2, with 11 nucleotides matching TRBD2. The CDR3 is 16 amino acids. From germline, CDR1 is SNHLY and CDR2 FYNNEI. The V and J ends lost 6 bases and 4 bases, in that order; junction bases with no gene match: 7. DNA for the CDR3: TGTGCCAGCAGACGCGGGACTAGCGGAAGCACCGGGGAGCTGTTTTTT. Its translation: CASRRGTSGSTGELFF.

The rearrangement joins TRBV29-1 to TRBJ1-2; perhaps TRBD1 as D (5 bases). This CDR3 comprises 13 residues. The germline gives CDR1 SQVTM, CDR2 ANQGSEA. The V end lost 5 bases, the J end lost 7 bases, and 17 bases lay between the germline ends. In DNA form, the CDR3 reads TGCAGCGTTAGGCCGGCTGGGGGGGGTGGCTACACCTTC. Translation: CSVRPAGGGGYTF.

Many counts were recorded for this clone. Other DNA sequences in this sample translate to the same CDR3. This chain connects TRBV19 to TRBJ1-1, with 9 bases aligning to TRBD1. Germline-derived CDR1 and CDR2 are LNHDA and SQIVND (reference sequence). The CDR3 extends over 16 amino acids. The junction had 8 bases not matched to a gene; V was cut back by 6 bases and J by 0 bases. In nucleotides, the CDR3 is TGTGCCAGTAGCCCACGACAGGGGGTCTTGAACACTGAAGCTTTCTTT. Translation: CASSPRQGVLNTEAFF.

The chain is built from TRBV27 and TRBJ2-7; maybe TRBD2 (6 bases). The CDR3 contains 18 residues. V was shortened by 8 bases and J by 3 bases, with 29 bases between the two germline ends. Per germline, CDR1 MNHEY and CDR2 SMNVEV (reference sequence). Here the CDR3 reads CASRDQRRTRGLNYEQYF. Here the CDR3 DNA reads TGTGCCAGCCGGGACCAAAGACGGACACGGGGACTGAACTACGAGCAGTACTTC.

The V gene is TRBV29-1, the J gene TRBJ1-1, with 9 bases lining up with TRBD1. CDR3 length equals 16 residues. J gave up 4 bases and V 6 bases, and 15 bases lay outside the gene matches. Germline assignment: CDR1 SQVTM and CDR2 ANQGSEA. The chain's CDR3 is CSVPPSPRDRVTEAFF. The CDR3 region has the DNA TGCAGCGTCCCCCCCTCTCCTCGGGACAGGGTCACTGAAGCTTTCTTT.

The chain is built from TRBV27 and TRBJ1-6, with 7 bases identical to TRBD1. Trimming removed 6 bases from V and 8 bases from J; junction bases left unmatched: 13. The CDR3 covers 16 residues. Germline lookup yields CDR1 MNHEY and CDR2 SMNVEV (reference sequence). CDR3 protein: CASRARQGSTDSPLHF. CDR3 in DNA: TGTGCCAGCAGAGCCAGACAGGGCAGTACTGATTCACCCCTCCACTTT.

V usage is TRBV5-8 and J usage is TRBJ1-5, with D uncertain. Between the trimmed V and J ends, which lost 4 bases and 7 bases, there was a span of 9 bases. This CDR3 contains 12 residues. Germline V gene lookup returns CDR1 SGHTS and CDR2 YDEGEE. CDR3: CASSRLGQPQHF. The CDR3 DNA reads TGTGCCAGCAGCCGGCTGGGCCAGCCCCAGCATTTT.

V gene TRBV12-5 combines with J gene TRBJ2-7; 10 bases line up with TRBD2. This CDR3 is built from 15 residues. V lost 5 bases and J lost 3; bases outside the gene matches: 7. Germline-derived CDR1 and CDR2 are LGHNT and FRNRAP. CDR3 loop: CASGPGLAPNYEQYF. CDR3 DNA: TGTGCTAGTGGTCCGGGACTAGCGCCGAACTACGAGCAGTACTTC.

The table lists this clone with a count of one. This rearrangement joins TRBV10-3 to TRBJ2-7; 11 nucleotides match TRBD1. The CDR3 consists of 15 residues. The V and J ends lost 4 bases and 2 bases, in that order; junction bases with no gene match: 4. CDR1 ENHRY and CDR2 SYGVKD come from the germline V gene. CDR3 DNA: TGTGCCATCAGTGGGGGACAGGGGGGGACCTACGAGCAGTACTTC. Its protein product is CAISGGQGGTYEQYF.